One sample yielded the 29 T cell receptor beta chains listed below, sequenced in a study of T-cell reconstitution after alpha-beta-depleted transplantation in children. A library of TCRbeta sequences, prepared with unique molecular identifiers, was generated. One entry per CDR3 protein, called by TCRdb with MiXCR from the PCR reads. The table records approximately 230,000 distinct CDR3 sequences, 20% to 30% of them present only once. Sequences were derived from PBMCs, mostly from graft donor cells, sampled 360 days after TCRalphabeta/CD19-depleted stem cell transplant. Receptors originate from a female patient aged 2-10 years who had a stem cell transplant for congenital amegakaryocytic thrombocytopenia, so the T cells may come from the graft donor.

This clonotype was counted a few times. The V gene is TRBV25-1, the J gene TRBJ2-5; 9 nucleotides agree with TRBD1. V was clipped by 1 base and J by 5 bases; unmatched bases: 5. Per the germline V gene, CDR1 is MGHDK and CDR2 is SYGVNS. The CDR3 is 15 residues long. As DNA, the CDR3 is TGTGCCAGCAGTGAATGGGGACAGGGACGGGAGACCCAGTACTTC. Protein sequence: CASSEWGQGRETQYF. Together with reference TRBV25-1 and TRBJ2-5, the CDR3 gives the full variable domain: EADIYQTPRYLVIGTGKKITLECSQTMGHDKMYWYQQDPGMELHLIHYSYGVNSTEKGDLSSESTVSRIRTEHFPLTLESARPSHTSQYLCASSEWGQGRETQYFGPGTRLLVL.

There are a few counts of this clonotype. The CDR3 reads CSASRVGNTIYF. For the CDR3, the DNA is TGCAGTGCTAGCAGGGTCGGAAACACCATATATTTT. The V gene is TRBV20-1, the J gene TRBJ1-3, with TRBD1 as a possible D gene (5 bases). The V end lost 3 bases, the J end lost 4 bases, and 7 bases lay between the germline ends. The germline V gene has CDR1 DFQATT and CDR2 SNEGSKA (reference sequence). This CDR3 is built from 12 residues.

The chain carries TRBV25-1 and TRBJ2-1; tentative D call: TRBD1 (6 bases). Germline assignment: CDR1 MGHDK and CDR2 SYGVNS. This CDR3 spans 17 amino acids. Trimming stripped 5 bases from V and 0 bases from J, with 17 bases between. CDR3 protein: CASSFGSKDSSYNEQFF. The DNA for the CDR3 is TGTGCCAGCAGTTTTGGGTCAAAGGACAGCTCCTACAATGAGCAGTTCTTC. The variable domain in full, with the rest retrieved from reference TRBV25-1 and TRBJ2-1, is EADIYQTPRYLVIGTGKKITLECSQTMGHDKMYWYQQDPGMELHLIHYSYGVNSTEKGDLSSESTVSRIRTEHFPLTLESARPSHTSQYLCASSFGSKDSSYNEQFFGPGTRLTVL.

This clonotype has at least ten counts. The chain employs TRBV20-1 and TRBJ2-3; 10 positions match TRBD2. The CDR3 contains 14 residues. Germline CDR1 is DFQATT and CDR2 is SNEGSKA (reference sequence). Unmatched junction bases numbered 8, after V lost 5 bases and J lost 6 bases. The CDR3 loop is CSAGSGGAFDTQYF. The CDR3, as DNA: TGCAGTGCTGGAAGCGGGGGGGCCTTCGATACGCAGTATTTT.

V usage is TRBV5-1 and J usage is TRBJ1-2, with a tentative D call TRBD1 (5 bases). CDR1 SGHRS and CDR2 YFSETQ come from the germline V gene. V was shortened by 1 base and J by 3 bases, with 10 bases between the two germline ends. CDR3 length equals 14 residues. The CDR3, as DNA: TGCGCCAGCAGCTTGTCAGGGAGGGACTATGGCTACACCTTC. This codes for CASSLSGRDYGYTF. Filled out from reference TRBV5-1 and TRBJ1-2, the complete variable domain reads KAGVTQTPRYLIKTRGQQVTLSCSPISGHRSVSWYQQTPGQGLQFLFEYFSETQRNKGNFPGRFSGRQFSNSRSEMNVSTLELGDSALYLCASSLSGRDYGYTFGSGTRLTVV.

The chain recombines TRBV3-1 with TRBJ2-7; D not resolved. The germline V gene has CDR1 LGHDT and CDR2 YNNKEL (reference sequence). V gave up 4 bases and J gave up 3 bases, with 19 bases separating them. This CDR3 has 16 residues. The CDR3: CASSPMPRAILYEQYF. In DNA, the CDR3 is TGTGCCAGCAGCCCAATGCCAAGGGCTATCCTCTACGAGCAGTACTTC.

The gene calls are TRBV5-5 and TRBJ1-5; tentatively, D is TRBD1 (6 bases). The CDR3 contains 17 residues. The V gene's germline CDR1 is SGHKS and CDR2 YYEKEE (reference sequence). The V end lost 4 bases, the J end lost 0 bases, and 17 bases lay between the germline ends. CDR3 loop: CASSKDRKDYSNQPQHF. The CDR3 coding sequence is TGTGCCAGCAGCAAGGACAGAAAAGATTATAGCAATCAGCCCCAGCATTTT.

The chain combines TRBV6-2 or TRBV6-3 with TRBJ2-3; no clear D gene. V was pared by 3 bases and J by 0 bases, with 16 bases between. Per germline, CDR1 MNHEY and CDR2 SVGEGT. The CDR3 spans 17 residues. In DNA, the CDR3 is TGTGCCAGCAGTTATCTTGAGATCGTAACTAGCACAGATACGCAGTATTTT. Translated: CASSYLEIVTSTDTQYF.

This clonotype has more than one count but fewer than ten. The chain recombines TRBV4-1 with TRBJ1-1, with D tentatively TRBD1 (6 bases). V lost 4 bases to trimming and J lost 2 bases, with 14 bases between them. Per germline, CDR1 MGHRA and CDR2 YSYEKL. The CDR3 covers 15 residues. The CDR3 DNA reads as TGCGCCAGCAGCCCACTTGGACAGCTCAACACTGAAGCTTTCTTT. This sequence encodes CASSPLGQLNTEAFF.

The rearrangement links TRBV11-3 to TRBJ2-5; 8 bases align to TRBD1. V shed 5 bases, J shed 4 bases, and the junction held 9 bases outside the gene matches. Germline V gene sequence: CDR1 SGHNT, CDR2 YENEEA. The CDR3 is 15 residues long. The DNA of the CDR3 is TGTGCCAGCAGCCAGGGACAGGTCGAGGGAGAGACCCAGTACTTC. Protein product: CASSQGQVEGETQYF. The whole variable domain, remainder taken from reference TRBV11-3 and TRBJ2-5, is EAGVVQSPRYKIIEKKQPVAFWCNPISGHNTLYWYLQNLGQGPELLIRYENEEAVDDSQLPKDRFSAERLKGVDSTLKIQPAELGDSAVYLCASSQGQVEGETQYFGPGTRLLVL.

This chain joins TRBV6-5 and TRBJ1-5, with D maybe TRBD1 (5 bases). The CDR3 spans 17 residues. Trimming pared 0 bases from V and 0 bases from J, leaving 12 bases between. The germline gives CDR1 MNHEY, CDR2 SVGAGI. The DNA of the CDR3 is TGTGCCAGCAGTTACTCCTGGGGGGGTAATAGCAATCAGCCCCAGCATTTT. It is translated as CASSYSWGGNSNQPQHF.

The chain combines TRBV20-1 with TRBJ2-3; 13 nucleotides match TRBD2. The length of the CDR3 is 17 residues. Germline V CDR1 and CDR2: DFQATT, SNEGSKA (reference sequence). V trimming: 3 bases; J trimming: 3 bases; junction bases outside the gene matches: 9. CDR3 in DNA: TGCAGTGCTAGGACCGGGACTAGCGGGAAGGTGACAGATACGCAGTATTTT. The encoded protein is CSARTGTSGKVTDTQYF.

This clonotype was seen repeatedly, ten times or more. The chain combines TRBV29-1 with TRBJ2-4, with 7 bases fitting TRBD1. The CDR3 totals 15 residues. Germline V gives CDR1 SQVTM, CDR2 ANQGSEA. The ends lost 7 bases at V and 2 bases at J; junction bases unmatched: 11. The CDR3, as DNA: TGCAGCGCCATCGGGACAGTTAGTTCCAAAAACATTCAGTACTTC. It translates to CSAIGTVSSKNIQYF. The whole variable domain, filled in from reference TRBV29-1 and TRBJ2-4, reads SAVISQKPSRDICQRGTSLTIQCQVDSQVTMMFWYRQQPGQSLTLIATANQGSEATYESGFVIDKFPISRPNLTFSTLTVSNMSPEDSSIYLCSAIGTVSSKNIQYFGAGTRLSVL.

This clonotype has a count of ten or more. V gene TRBV28 combines with J gene TRBJ2-5; 7 bases are shared with TRBD2. This CDR3 region has 15 residues. Germline V gene lookup returns CDR1 MDHEN and CDR2 SYDVKM. Trimming took 3 bases from V and 4 from J; bases not matched to a gene: 8. The CDR3 nucleotides read TGTGCCAGCAGTTTGCGGGAGTATAGGGGAGAGACCCAGTACTTC. Its protein is CASSLREYRGETQYF. The variable domain in full, with the rest retrieved from reference TRBV28 and TRBJ2-5, is DVKVTQSSRYLVKRTGEKVFLECVQDMDHENMFWYRQDPGLGLRLIYFSYDVKMKEKGDIPEGYSVSREKKERFSLILESASTNQTSMYLCASSLREYRGETQYFGPGTRLLVL.

The V gene is TRBV6-1, the J gene TRBJ2-7, with D uncertain. V was shortened by 6 bases and J by 3 bases, with 18 bases between the two germline ends. This CDR3 comprises 15 residues. Per germline, CDR1 MNHNS and CDR2 SASEGT. CDR3 region: CASSLRIVNGYEQYF. In DNA, the CDR3 is TGTGCCAGCAGCCTAAGAATTGTGAACGGCTACGAGCAGTACTTC.

The rearrangement uses TRBV10-3 and TRBJ1-2; 7 positions agree with TRBD1. This CDR3 is built from 13 residues. V gave up 6 bases and J gave up 7 bases; unmatched junction bases: 8. Germline lookup yields CDR1 ENHRY and CDR2 SYGVKD. The CDR3 sequence is CAIRKDREFGYTF. The CDR3 DNA reads TGTGCCATCAGGAAAGACAGGGAGTTTGGCTACACCTTC.

This chain joins TRBV20-1 and TRBJ2-3, with D perhaps matching TRBD1 or TRBD2 (5 bases each). Germline CDR1 and CDR2: DFQATT and SNEGSKA (reference sequence). This CDR3 is built from 9 residues. This CDR3 is CTPGATEYF. DNA of the CDR3: TGCACCCCCGGGGCCACAGAGTATTTT.

V is TRBV4-2 and J is TRBJ2-3, with TRBD2 matching 11 bases. The CDR3 runs to 16 residues. V shed 0 bases and J 5 bases; nucleotides not matched to a gene: 4. Per germline, CDR1 LGHNA and CDR2 YNFKEQ. This CDR3 reads CASSQDGTSGLDTQYF. CDR3 coding DNA: TGTGCCAGCAGCCAAGATGGGACTAGCGGATTAGATACGCAGTATTTT.

This clonotype was picked up a small number of times. The V and J genes are TRBV20-1 and TRBJ2-3; D possibly corresponds to TRBD2 (5 bases). CDR1 DFQATT and CDR2 SNEGSKA come from the germline V gene (reference sequence). The CDR3 is 13 residues long. Trimming shortened V by 7 bases and J by 2 bases, and 13 bases separated the two germline ends. CDR3 in amino acids: CSEARADTDTQYF. The CDR3 DNA is TGCAGTGAAGCGAGGGCGGACACAGATACGCAGTATTTT.

This clonotype was recorded at least ten times. V gene TRBV29-1 combines with J gene TRBJ2-2; D is unresolved. Trimming cost V 1 base and J 6 bases, with 9 bases left between them. The length of the CDR3 is 13 residues. Germline V lookup: CDR1 SQVTM, CDR2 ANQGSEA. In nucleotides, the CDR3 is TGCAGCGTTGAAGTAGAGCTTTCCGGGGAGCTGTTTTTT. Translated, it gives CSVEVELSGELFF.

This chain uses TRBV5-1 with TRBJ2-5; 7 bases match TRBD2. Trimming removed 4 bases from V and 5 bases from J; junction bases left unmatched: 5. CDR3 length: 13 residues. In germline, CDR1 is SGHRS, CDR2 YFSETQ. The CDR3 protein is CASSVRGSETQYF. CDR3 sequence (DNA): TGCGCCAGCAGCGTGCGCGGGAGTGAGACCCAGTACTTC.

This clonotype turned up a few times. This chain joins TRBV20-1 and TRBJ2-5, with TRBD2 matching 9 bases. The germline CDR1 and CDR2 sequences are DFQATT and SNEGSKA (reference sequence). V dropped 2 bases and J dropped 5; count of bases not matched to a gene: 3. The CDR3 length is 13 residues. CDR3 protein: CSARNSGSETQYF. The CDR3 DNA reads TGCAGTGCTAGAAATAGCGGGAGTGAGACCCAGTACTTC.

Ten or more counts support this clonotype. J is TRBJ2-1 and V is TRBV12-3 or TRBV12-4; no definite D call. V was cut by 6 bases and J by 0 bases, with 9 bases left in between. This CDR3 spans 14 amino acids. CDR3 loop: CASSKTTSYNEQFF. The CDR3 DNA sequence: TGTGCCAGCAGCAAAACAACCTCCTACAATGAGCAGTTCTTC.

This clonotype has just a few counts. The rearrangement links TRBV30 to TRBJ1-5, with 7 bases matching TRBD1. The CDR3 runs to 14 residues. V shed 2 bases and J 7 bases; nucleotides not matched to a gene: 8. From germline, CDR1 is GTSNPN and CDR2 SVGIG (reference sequence). The DNA for the CDR3 is TGTGCCTGGAGTAGGGGCGGACAGGCACAGCCCCAGCATTTT. Amino acids: CAWSRGGQAQPQHF.

The sample holds many counts of this clonotype. The rearrangement links TRBV7-9 to TRBJ2-1; D may be TRBD1 (5 bases). CDR1 is SEHNR, CDR2 FQNEAQ, per germline (reference sequence). This CDR3 region has 15 residues. Trimming left V 7 bases short and J 9 bases short, with 22 bases between. The DNA of the CDR3 is TGTGCCAGCAACCCTCGAGGTATCTGTAGGGGTGAGCAGTTCTTC. Translating gives CASNPRGICRGEQFF.

On this clonotype itself: With a much larger clone just one base away, this may be a read error. The gene calls are TRBV10-3 and TRBJ2-3, with D tentatively TRBD2 (6 bases). The CDR3 extends over 14 amino acids. CDR1 ENHRY and CDR2 SYGVKD come from the germline V gene. Here the CDR3 DNA reads TGTGACATCAGTCCTAGCGCGGGCACAGATACGCAGTATTTT. This encodes CDISPSAGTDTQYF.

V and J are TRBV6-2 or TRBV6-3 and TRBJ2-7, with TRBD1 identical over 9 bases. The germline CDR1 and CDR2 sequences are MNHEY and SVGEGT. This CDR3 is built from 14 residues. V was pared by 6 bases and J by 4 bases, with 7 bases of the junction left unmatched. This CDR3 reads CASRPTGGFYEQYF. For the CDR3, the DNA is TGTGCCAGCAGACCGACAGGGGGATTTTACGAGCAGTACTTC.

The chain recombines TRBV12-3 or TRBV12-4 with TRBJ2-6, with a tentative D call TRBD1 (7 bases). The CDR3 sequence is 20 residues long. The V and J ends lost 7 bases and 1 base respectively, with 26 bases between them. CDR3 amino acids: CASTQRRGLRLGSGANVLTF. The CDR3 nucleotides are TGTGCCAGCACCCAACGGAGGGGGCTCCGTCTGGGGTCTGGGGCCAACGTCCTGACTTTC.

This clonotype has just a few counts. The chain employs TRBV5-6 and TRBJ2-3; perhaps TRBD2 as D (5 bases). CDR3 length: 14 amino acids. Germline-derived CDR1 and CDR2 are SGHDT and YYEEEE. V lost 0 bases and J lost 7, with 12 bases in between. This CDR3 reads CASSLVGRTYTQYF. In DNA form, the CDR3 reads TGTGCCAGCAGCTTGGTAGGGAGAACCTATACGCAGTATTTT. Supplemented by reference TRBV5-6 and TRBJ2-3, the full variable domain reads DAGVTQSPTHLIKTRGQQVTLRCSPKSGHDTVSWYQQALGQGPQFIFQYYEEEERQRGNFPDRFSGHQFPNYSSELNVNALLLGDSALYLCASSLVGRTYTQYFGPGTRLTVL.